The 6 T cell receptor beta chains presented below share a single source sample, sequenced in a study of cytotoxic CD8 clonotypes in ibrutinib-treated CLL. Here immunoSEQ multiplex PCR was the method, and the copy in TCRdb shows in-frame clones only, minus some. This table has about 130,000 clones, 70% to 90% appearing once. Material: PBMCs, obtained after 24 months of ibrutinib treatment. The origin of the receptors is a human donor with chronic lymphocytic leukemia.

This sequence joins TRBV7-9 and TRBJ2-7, with 8 bases identical to TRBD1. J lost 0 bases, V lost 4 bases, and 11 bases had no gene match. The germline CDR1 and CDR2 sequences are SEHNR and FQNEAQ (reference sequence). The CDR3 runs 17 residues. The CDR3 sequence: CASSSPRDRLSSYEQYF. The CDR3 bases are TGTGCCAGCAGCTCCCCCCGGGACAGGCTAAGCTCCTACGAGCAGTACTTC.

In its sample, this clone was seen a few times. The rearrangement joins TRBV10-3 to TRBJ1-5; D not resolved. Germline CDR1 and CDR2: ENHRY and SYGVKD. The germline V and J ends were trimmed by 7 bases and 2 bases, with 12 bases remaining between them. This CDR3 has 14 amino acids. CDR3 region: CAITPGGGNQPQHF. For the CDR3, the DNA is TGTGCCATCACCCCAGGCGGTGGCAATCAGCCCCAGCATTTT.

This clone has just one count. This sequence joins TRBV28 and TRBJ1-2, with unresolved D. Germline V gives CDR1 MDHEN, CDR2 SYDVKM. Deletions cut 3 bases from V and 1 base from J, with 9 bases between. This CDR3 is 14 amino acids long. DNA of the CDR3: TGTGCCAGCAGTTTGTCCAGGCTTAACTATGGCTACACCTTC. Protein sequence: CASSLSRLNYGYTF.

The rearrangement links TRBV11-1 to TRBJ1-1, with D perhaps matching TRBD1 (5 bases). The V end lost 5 bases, the J end lost 8 bases, and 15 bases lay between the germline ends. CDR1 SGHAT and CDR2 FQDESV come from the germline V gene (reference sequence). The CDR3 extends over 13 amino acids. The CDR3, as DNA: TGTGCCAGCAGCGCTCAACAGGCGGGCGAAGCTTTCTTT. The encoded protein is CASSAQQAGEAFF. The whole variable domain, filled in from reference TRBV11-1 and TRBJ1-1, reads EAEVAQSPRYKITEKSQAVAFWCDPISGHATLYWYRQILGQGPELLVQFQDESVVDDSQLPKDRFSAERLKGVDSTLKIQPAELGDSAMYLCASSAQQAGEAFFGQGTRLTVV.

The chain uses TRBV5-6 and TRBJ1-5, with 7 bases lining up with TRBD1. The V and J ends lost 3 bases and 6 bases, in that order; junction bases with no gene match: 9. The germline V gene has CDR1 SGHDT and CDR2 YYEEEE. The CDR3 consists of 15 residues. CDR3 loop: CASSWRNRGGQPQHF. CDR3 DNA sequence: TGTGCCAGCAGCTGGAGGAACAGGGGTGGTCAGCCCCAGCATTTT.

The V and J genes are TRBV4-3 and TRBJ2-1; 7 bases match TRBD1. Germline CDR1 LGHNA, CDR2 YSLEER. The CDR3 has 16 amino acids. The V gene end was trimmed by 3 bases and the J gene end by 5 bases; junction bases not matched to a gene: 10. CDR3 bases: TGCGCCAGCAGCCACGTTGACAGGGATAGTCACAATGAGCAGTTCTTC. It specifies CASSHVDRDSHNEQFF.